The clone carrying this T cell receptor (beta chain) has just a few counts. Its target is not known. This sample was taken from a study of response to subunit inactivated influenza vaccine. The CDR3 is 14 residues long. Trimming shortened V by 5 bases and J by 3 bases, and 11 bases separated the two germline ends. The V gene's germline CDR1 is MNHEY and CDR2 SVGAGI. Study outcomes and limitations: New T cells are recruited in small numbers by each seasonal influenza vaccination, according to the authors' suggestion.

TCRdb processed the RT-PCR reads anew with MiXCR; each CDR3 protein has one entry. The table shows hundreds of thousands of distinct CDR3 sequences, with over 9.5% occurring only once. The input for sequencing was PBMCs from blood, taken on the day of vaccination. The receptor comes from a man aged 45-65 years who received an inactivated influenza vaccine. The chain uses TRBV6-5 and TRBJ1-5, with D unclear. The CDR3 DNA is TGTGCCAGCAGTAACGGGAACCTCAATCAGCCCCAGCATTTT. This translates into CASSNGNLNQPQHF.